Listed below are T cell receptor beta chains from one sample, sequenced in a study of blood T cell repertoires in COVID-19. Generated by immunoSEQ multiplex PCR, the TCRdb table keeps only in-frame clones and is missing some. The table includes 200,000 to 250,000 clones, about 88% detected once. Sequencing was performed on peripheral blood. The source is a woman aged 50 to 60 with COVID-19, enrolled during active disease. CDR3s include the opening cysteine and the closing phenylalanine or tryptophan. The order of the fields is D gene, J gene, clone size, V gene, CDR3 protein, CDR3 DNA. The D gene is left open where the match is weak. Expanded clones get a size class; other rows say once, few or many, or leave the size out.

>-|TRBJ2-1|-|TRBV19
CASSTTRLTRNEQFF
TGTGCCAGTAGTACAACCCGACTTACACGCAATGAGCAGTTCTTC
>-|TRBJ1-1|-|TRBV19
CASSLGRTMNTEAFF
TGTGCCAGTAGCCTGGGACGGACTATGAACACTGAAGCTTTCTTT
>-|TRBJ2-3|-|TRBV21-1
CASRDSESTDTQYF
TGTGCCAGCAGGGACAGCGAATCTACAGATACGCAGTATTTT
>-|TRBJ1-1|-|TRBV28
CASSSTGMNTEAFF
TGTGCCAGCAGTTCGACAGGAATGAACACTGAAGCTTTCTTT
>TRBD1|TRBJ1-2|-|TRBV24-1
CATSDPRTGLDYGYTF
TGTGCCACCAGTGACCCGCGGACAGGGTTGGACTATGGCTACACCTTC
>TRBD1|TRBJ1-2|-|TRBV2
CASSVQGAPNYGYTF
TGTGCCAGCAGTGTACAGGGGGCCCCGAACTATGGCTACACCTTC
>-|TRBJ1-3|-|TRBV28
CASSLGGAGGNTIYF
TGTGCCAGCAGTTTGGGGGGGGCTGGCGGAAACACCATATATTTT
>-|TRBJ2-7|-|TRBV27
CASSQNVGLSSYEQYF
TGTGCCAGCAGCCAGAACGTAGGACTGTCATCCTACGAGCAGTACTTC
>TRBD1|TRBJ1-2|-|TRBV6-5
CASSLPRTGGDGYTF
TGTGCCAGCAGCCTACCCCGGACAGGGGGCGACGGCTACACCTTC
>-|TRBJ2-2|-|TRBV10-3
CAIRGADSLTGELFF
TGTGCCATCAGGGGGGCAGACAGCCTCACCGGGGAGCTGTTTTTT
>-|TRBJ1-1|-|TRBV7-2
CASSLIPGKNTEAFF
TGTGCCAGCAGCTTAATCCCAGGGAAGAACACTGAAGCTTTCTTT
>TRBD2|TRBJ2-3|once|TRBV3-1/TRBV3-2
CASSQVAGVVDTQYF
TGTGCCAGCAGCCAAGTAGCGGGGGTGGTAGATACGCAGTATTTT
>-|TRBJ2-5|-|TRBV27
CASSLYTGTETQYF
TGTGCCAGCAGTTTATATACAGGCACAGAGACCCAGTACTTC
>-|TRBJ1-6|-|TRBV5-6
CASSPTSNSPLHF
TGTGCCAGCAGCCCAACTAGTAATTCACCCCTCCACTTT
>TRBD2|TRBJ2-3|-|TRBV7-2
CASSGGGDTQYF
TGTGCCAGCAGCGGCGGGGGGGATACGCAGTATTTT
>-|TRBJ2-1|-|TRBV19
CASSSGVLNEQFF
TGTGCCAGTAGTTCCGGGGTCCTAAATGAGCAGTTCTTC
>-|TRBJ1-2|-|TRBV28
CASSLGWSGYGYTF
TGTGCCAGCAGTTTAGGGTGGTCGGGCTATGGCTACACCTTC
>TRBD1|TRBJ1-1|-|TRBV24-1
CATSDSTGGAFF
TGTGCCACCAGTGATTCCACAGGGGGCGCTTTCTTT
>-|TRBJ1-5|-|TRBV18
CASSPTAYSNQPQHF
TGTGCCAGCTCACCAACTGCCTATAGCAATCAGCCCCAGCATTTT
>TRBD2|TRBJ2-1|-|TRBV11-2
CASSRLAGGAYNEQFF
TGTGCCAGCAGCCGTCTGGCGGGGGGAGCCTACAATGAGCAGTTCTTC
>-|TRBJ2-7|-|TRBV11-3
CASSFSGTYEQYF
TGTGCCAGCAGCTTTAGCGGAACCTACGAGCAGTACTTC
>-|TRBJ2-5|-|TRBV14
CASSQVPVLETQYF
TGTGCCAGCAGCCAAGTCCCGGTGTTGGAGACCCAGTACTTC
>-|TRBJ1-4|once|TRBV6-6
CASSRGSNEKLFF
TGTGCCAGCAGCCGGGGTTCTAATGAAAAACTGTTTTTT
>-|TRBJ2-2|-|TRBV5-1
CASSFSTGHTGELFF
TGCGCCAGCAGCTTCAGTACAGGGCACACCGGGGAGCTGTTTTTT
>TRBD2|TRBJ2-1|-|TRBV11-3
CASSWTSGNEQFF
TGTGCCAGCAGCTGGACTAGCGGCAATGAGCAGTTCTTC
>-|TRBJ1-5|few|TRBV7-2
CASSQSTRNQPQHF
TGTGCCAGCAGCCAGAGTACGCGGAATCAGCCCCAGCATTTT
>-|TRBJ1-4|-|TRBV30
CAWSVRGTNEKLFF
TGTGCCTGGAGTGTTAGGGGGACTAATGAAAAACTGTTTTTT
>-|TRBJ1-1|-|TRBV6-6
CASRQADTEAFF
TGTGCCAGCAGACAGGCAGACACTGAAGCTTTCTTT
>-|TRBJ1-1|-|TRBV3-1/TRBV3-2
CASSQGQRAFF
TGTGCCAGCAGCCAGGGACAAAGGGCTTTCTTT
>TRBD1|TRBJ1-1|-|TRBV5-1
CASSLADRGHFGTEAFF
TGCGCCAGCAGCTTGGCGGACAGGGGGCATTTTGGCACTGAAGCTTTCTTT
>-|TRBJ1-2|-|TRBV7-2
CASSLGGVGYTF
TGTGCCAGCAGCCTGGGAGGGGTTGGCTACACCTTC
>TRBD1|TRBJ2-3|few|TRBV2
CASSPDRVTDTQYF
TGTGCCAGCAGTCCGGACAGGGTCACAGATACGCAGTATTTT
>TRBD1|TRBJ2-7|-|TRBV5-1
CASSPGQETSSYEQYF
TGCGCCAGCAGCCCAGGACAGGAGACGAGCTCCTACGAGCAGTACTTC
>-|TRBJ2-3|-|TRBV7-9
CASSSTLSGRGTQYF
TGTGCCAGCAGCTCAACCCTTAGCGGAAGGGGTACGCAGTATTTT
>-|TRBJ1-5|few|TRBV4-1
CASRDRIRGLSNQPQHF
TGCGCCAGCAGAGATCGAATCAGGGGATTAAGCAATCAGCCCCAGCATTTT
>TRBD1|TRBJ2-1|once|TRBV6-8
CASSYSGRGFCNEQFF
TGTGCCAGCAGTTACTCGGGCAGGGGGTTTTGCAATGAGCAGTTCTTC
>TRBD2|TRBJ2-2|-|TRBV10-3
CAISGTSGNTGELFF
TGTGCCATCAGTGGGACTAGCGGGAACACCGGGGAGCTGTTTTTT
>-|TRBJ1-1|-|TRBV2
CARPADPRGLNTEAFF
TGTGCCAGACCCGCGGATCCCAGGGGATTGAACACTGAAGCTTTCTTT
>TRBD2|TRBJ2-1|-|TRBV5-4
CASSRRGGPHEQFF
TGTGCCAGCAGCCGTCGGGGGGGCCCCCATGAGCAGTTCTTC
>-|TRBJ1-2|-|TRBV18
CASSPDRETYTF
TGTGCCAGCTCACCGGACAGAGAGACCTACACCTTC
>TRBD1|TRBJ2-3|once|TRBV3-1/TRBV3-2
CATSLTGGTDTQYF
TGTGCCACCTCTTTAACAGGGGGCACAGATACGCAGTATTTT
>-|TRBJ2-1|-|TRBV13
CASSSGQGGNEQFF
TGTGCCAGCAGCTCCGGACAGGGAGGGAATGAGCAGTTCTTC
>TRBD2|TRBJ2-7|-|TRBV30
CAWSLGASGSEEQYF
TGTGCCTGGAGTCTTGGGGCTAGCGGGTCGGAAGAGCAGTACTTC
>-|TRBJ2-2|-|TRBV4-1
CASSQASTARGELFF
TGCGCCAGCAGCCAAGCCTCAACCGCGAGGGGGGAGCTGTTTTTT
>-|TRBJ2-3|-|TRBV24-1
CATSDFRDTSSDTQYF
TGTGCCACCAGTGATTTTCGGGACACGTCCTCAGATACGCAGTATTTT
>-|TRBJ2-1|-|TRBV2
CASRDDAGNYNEQFF
TGTGCCAGCAGGGACGATGCGGGGAACTACAATGAGCAGTTCTTC
>TRBD2|TRBJ2-1|-|TRBV7-6
CASSLAGSGGQGNEQFF
TGTGCCAGCAGCTTAGCCGGAAGCGGGGGGCAGGGCAATGAGCAGTTCTTC
>-|TRBJ1-3|-|TRBV6-1
CACSAFAGPAVPGNTIYF
TGTGCCTGCAGTGCCTTCGCGGGCCCGGCGGTACCTGGAAACACCATATATTTT
>-|TRBJ1-2|-|TRBV20-1
CSARDQGGYTF
TGCAGTGCTAGAGACCAGGGAGGCTACACCTTC
>-|TRBJ2-5|medium-sized|TRBV29-1
CSDSKGAGETQYF
TGCAGCGATAGCAAGGGCGCGGGGGAGACCCAGTACTTC
>-|TRBJ1-6|-|TRBV13
CASSLGRGADTTPLHF
TGTGCCAGCAGCTTAGGCCGGGGGGCAGACACGACACCCCTCCACTTT
>TRBD2|TRBJ2-1|-|TRBV7-2
CASSELPGGAYNEQFF
TGTGCCAGCAGCGAACTTCCGGGGGGGGCCTACAATGAGCAGTTCTTC
>-|TRBJ2-3|-|TRBV12-3/TRBV12-4
CASSSEGTDTQYF
TGTGCCAGCAGTTCCGAGGGCACAGATACGCAGTATTTT
>-|TRBJ1-5|once|TRBV6-5
CASSHLVHSNQPQHF
TGTGCCAGCAGCCACCTAGTTCATAGCAATCAGCCCCAGCATTTT
>-|TRBJ1-3|-|TRBV5-1
CASSSGQSLSGNTIYF
TGCGCCAGCAGCTCTGGACAGTCACTCTCTGGAAACACCATATATTTT
>TRBD1|TRBJ2-5|-|TRBV11-2
CASSFAGTEETQYF
TGTGCCAGCAGCTTTGCCGGGACAGAAGAGACCCAGTACTTC
>TRBD2|TRBJ2-7|once|TRBV7-2
CASSPPAGGRDEQYF
TGTGCCAGCAGCCCCCCGGCGGGGGGGCGCGACGAGCAGTACTTC
>-|TRBJ1-2|-|TRBV6-2/TRBV6-3
CASSPVGQRFYGYTF
TGTGCCAGCAGTCCCGTTGGACAACGCTTCTATGGCTACACCTTC
>-|TRBJ1-1|-|TRBV30
CAWSGGTTDPGF
TGTGCCTGGAGTGGCGGGACGACCGACCCTGGCTTT